This T cell receptor (beta chain) comes out of a study of blood T cells in healthy people across ages. Using a J-beta primer mix together with a sample-barcoded 5' primer, a second PCR was run for roughly 7 to 12 cycles. TCRdb used MiXCR to reprocess the 5' RACE reads, holding one entry per CDR3 protein. The sample lists around 1,900,000 distinct CDR3 sequences; about 39% were seen once. This clonotype was detected a few times. The CDR3 length is 14 residues. CDR1 is SGHTA, CDR2 FQGNSA, per germline. Trimming cost V 4 bases and J 1 base, with 9 bases left between them. The specimen sequenced was blood. The sequence came from a human donor in good health. The rearrangement joins TRBV7-2 to TRBJ2-3; D unresolved. CDR3 nucleotides: TGTGCCAGCAGCTCCCTCTACGGCACAGATACGCAGTATTTT. It yields the protein CASSSLYGTDTQYF. Combining the CDR3 with reference TRBV7-2 and TRBJ2-3 gives the whole variable domain GAGVSQSPSNKVTEKGKDVELRCDPISGHTALYWYRQSLGQGLEFLIYFQGNSAPDKSGLPSDRFSAERTGGSVSTLTIQRTQQEDSAVYLCASSSLYGTDTQYFGPGTRLTVL.